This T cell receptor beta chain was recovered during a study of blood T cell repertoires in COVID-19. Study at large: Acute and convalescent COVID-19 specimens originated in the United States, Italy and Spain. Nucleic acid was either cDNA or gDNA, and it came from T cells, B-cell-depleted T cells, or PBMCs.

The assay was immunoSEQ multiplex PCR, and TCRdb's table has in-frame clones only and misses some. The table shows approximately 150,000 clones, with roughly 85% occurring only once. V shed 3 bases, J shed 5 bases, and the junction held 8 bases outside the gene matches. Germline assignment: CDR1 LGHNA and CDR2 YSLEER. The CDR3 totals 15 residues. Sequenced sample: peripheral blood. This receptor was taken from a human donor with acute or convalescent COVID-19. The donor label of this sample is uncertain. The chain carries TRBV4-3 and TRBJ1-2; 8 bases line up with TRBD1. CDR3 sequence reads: CASSQAGQGFYGYTF. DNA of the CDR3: TGCGCCAGCAGCCAGGCCGGACAGGGATTTTATGGCTACACCTTC.